The clone carrying this T cell receptor (beta chain) appeared a single time. Recruited during active infection, patients (from Seattle) were subsequently followed longitudinally. Trimming pared 1 base from V and 1 base from J, leaving 11 bases between. CDR1 and CDR2 from the germline V gene are SEHNR and FQNEAQ (reference sequence). CDR3 size: 15 residues. These data originate in a study of blood T cell repertoires in COVID-19. Study in general: Specimens from acute and convalescent COVID-19 originated in the United States, Italy and Spain. Sample material is recorded as cDNA or gDNA derived from T cells, B-cell-depleted T cells, or PBMCs.

This table comes from immunoSEQ multiplex PCR, and its TCRdb copy is limited to in-frame clones, with some not included. The table lists about 150,000 clones, around 85% of them singletons. J is TRBJ2-7 and V is TRBV7-9; D not resolved. The sequenced sample was peripheral blood. The sequence was obtained from a man aged 55 to 70 with COVID-19, enrolled during active disease. This chain's CDR3 is CASSLVVSGSYEQYF. The CDR3 DNA reads as TGTGCCAGCAGCTTAGTGGTGTCAGGATCCTACGAGCAGTACTTC.